Sequencing of this TCR beta chain was carried out in a study of cytomegalovirus exposure and HLA in healthy donors. The study's findings and limits: CMV antigen specificity was confirmed in vitro for a few CMV-associated chains.

Concerning this clone itself: The antigen is unknown.

60 Vbeta and 13 Jbeta primers were used in PCR. This table comes from immunoSEQ multiplex PCR, and its TCRdb copy is limited to in-frame clones, with some not included. The sample gives about 120,000 clones, 74% of which show up once; roughly 4.2% is in the top ten. With 0 bases removed from V and 3 bases from J, the gap between germline ends came to 8 bases. The CDR3 has 14 amino acids. Germline V gene sequence: CDR1 MNHNS, CDR2 SASEGT. V gene TRBV6-1 combines with J gene TRBJ1-2; the D gene is possibly TRBD1 (5 bases). Source material: PBMCs. The sequence came from a middle-aged woman in good health and CMV-seropositive. The chain's CDR3 is CASSEAGHDYGYTF. The CDR3 nucleotides are TGTGCCAGCAGTGAAGCGGGGCATGACTATGGCTACACCTTC.